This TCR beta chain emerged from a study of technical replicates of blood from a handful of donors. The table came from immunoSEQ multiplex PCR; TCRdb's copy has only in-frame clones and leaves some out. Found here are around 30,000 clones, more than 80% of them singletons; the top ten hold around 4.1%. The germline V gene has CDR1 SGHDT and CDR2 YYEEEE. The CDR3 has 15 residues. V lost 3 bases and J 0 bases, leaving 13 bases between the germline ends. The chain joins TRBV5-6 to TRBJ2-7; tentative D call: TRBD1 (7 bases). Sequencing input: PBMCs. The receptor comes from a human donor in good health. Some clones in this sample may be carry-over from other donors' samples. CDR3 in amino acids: CASSWAGQISYEQYF. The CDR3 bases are TGTGCCAGCAGCTGGGCGGGACAGATCTCCTACGAGCAGTACTTC. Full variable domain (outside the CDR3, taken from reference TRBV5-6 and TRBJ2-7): DAGVTQSPTHLIKTRGQQVTLRCSPKSGHDTVSWYQQALGQGPQFIFQYYEEEERQRGNFPDRFSGHQFPNYSSELNVNALLLGDSALYLCASSWAGQISYEQYFGPGTRLTVT.